These 32 T cell receptor beta chains were all obtained from the same sample, sequenced in a study of shared clonotypes between healthy human individuals. The repertoire was sequenced with immunoSEQ multiplex PCR; TCRdb's copy has only in-frame clones and lacks some. Among hundreds of thousands of clones, approximately 73% were seen once, and the ten largest hold around 1.8%. The source material was memory CD4+ T cells sorted from blood. Subset defined: CD45RA-negative fraction. These receptors all stem from a woman aged 25 to 45 in good health.

This chain uses TRBV5-4 with TRBJ1-6; 7 nucleotides line up with TRBD1. After removal of 3 bases from V and 0 bases from J, the junction contained 6 bases not matched to a gene. CDR1 SGHNT and CDR2 YYREEE come from the germline V gene (reference sequence). The CDR3 extends over 17 amino acids. The CDR3 coding sequence is TGTGCCAGCAGCTCGGCACAGGGGTTCTCCTATAATTCACCCCTCCACTTT. Translated, it gives CASSSAQGFSYNSPLHF.

The chain joins TRBV6-1 to TRBJ1-5; D remains ambiguous. Germline loops: CDR1 MNHNS, CDR2 SASEGT. CDR3 length: 14 amino acids. With 6 bases removed from V and 0 bases from J, the gap between germline ends came to 9 bases. The CDR3 region is CASSRKYSNQPQHF. CDR3 nucleotide sequence: TGTGCCAGCAGCAGGAAGTATAGCAATCAGCCCCAGCATTTT.

The rearrangement uses TRBV27 and TRBJ1-2, with D uncertain. Germline CDR1 reads MNHEY; CDR2 reads SMNVEV (reference sequence). The CDR3 spans 14 residues. V lost 0 bases to trimming and J lost 7 bases, with 12 bases between them. The CDR3 nucleotides read TGTGCCAGCAGTTTATCCCCCGGGGATGTTGGCTACACCTTC. It encodes CASSLSPGDVGYTF.

The chain uses TRBV27 and TRBJ1-5; no definite D call. The CDR3 covers 14 residues. Germline assignment: CDR1 MNHEY and CDR2 SMNVEV (reference sequence). V lost 3 bases and J 6 bases, leaving 12 bases between the germline ends. CDR3 sequence (DNA): TGTGCCAGCAGTTTCCTGGGATGGGCTCAGCCCCAGCATTTT. It yields the protein CASSFLGWAQPQHF.

The chain carries TRBV20-1 and TRBJ2-7; D gene unclear. Trimming removed 6 bases at V and 4 bases at J, with 10 bases between. CDR1 is DFQATT, CDR2 SNEGSKA, per germline (reference sequence). This CDR3 is 11 amino acids long. CDR3 bases: TGCAGTGCCACCGACGGATACGAGCAGTACTTC. This translates into CSATDGYEQYF.

As for this clone: Other DNA sequences in the sample encode the same CDR3. The CDR3 sequence is CASSSQGDEQYF. CDR3 DNA sequence: TGTGCCAGCAGCTCACAGGGGGACGAGCAGTACTTC. V usage is TRBV7-9 and J usage is TRBJ2-7; TRBD1 agrees at 8 bases. Germline loops: CDR1 SEHNR, CDR2 FQNEAQ (reference sequence). With 4 bases clipped from V and 5 bases from J, the junction kept 1 base outside the gene matches. CDR3 length equals 12 residues.

This chain joins TRBV7-2 and TRBJ2-7; TRBD2 agrees at 8 bases. This CDR3 has 13 residues. From germline, CDR1 is SGHTA and CDR2 FQGNSA. V was clipped by 6 bases and J by 2 bases; unmatched bases: 3. The chain's CDR3 is CASSRSGTYEQYF. DNA of the CDR3: TGTGCCAGCAGTCGTAGCGGGACCTACGAGCAGTACTTC.

V gene TRBV7-2 combines with J gene TRBJ2-5, with TRBD1 matching 9 bases. This CDR3 comprises 15 residues. CDR1 and CDR2 from the germline V gene are SGHTA and FQGNSA. Trimming removed 4 bases from V and 2 bases from J; junction bases left unmatched: 5. CDR3 bases: TGTGCCAGCAGCTCCCAGGGACAGGGACAAGAGACCCAGTACTTC. Protein sequence: CASSSQGQGQETQYF.

V and J are TRBV5-1 and TRBJ2-7, with TRBD1 as a possible D gene (6 bases). Germline V lookup: CDR1 SGHRS, CDR2 YFSETQ. CDR3 length: 17 amino acids. V dropped 3 bases and J dropped 5 bases, with 24 bases sitting between them. The CDR3 reads CASSSPWDTRRIDEQYF. In nucleotides, the CDR3 is TGCGCCAGCAGCTCTCCCTGGGACACCAGGAGGATCGACGAGCAGTACTTC.

The rearrangement joins TRBV28 to TRBJ1-1; D not resolved. The length of the CDR3 is 15 residues. With 1 base removed from V and 2 bases from J, the gap between germline ends came to 11 bases. CDR1 and CDR2 from the germline V gene are MDHEN and SYDVKM. CDR3 protein: CASSLSGRPNTEAFF. The CDR3 DNA is TGTGCCAGCAGTTTATCCGGCAGGCCAAACACTGAAGCTTTCTTT.

This chain connects TRBV5-1 to TRBJ1-2; D may be TRBD1 (6 bases). Trimming took 7 bases from V and 2 from J, leaving 15 bases between them. Germline V lookup: CDR1 SGHRS, CDR2 YFSETQ. This CDR3 has 14 residues. The CDR3 DNA follows: TGCGCCAGCCGACCCGGGGGGCAGAACTATGGCTACACCTTC. This codes for CASRPGGQNYGYTF.

This clone turned up a few times. This rearrangement joins TRBV25-1 to TRBJ1-3; D possibly corresponds to TRBD1 (6 bases). The V and J ends lost 6 bases and 2 bases respectively, with 17 bases between them. This CDR3 is built from 16 residues. The V gene's germline CDR1 is MGHDK and CDR2 SYGVNS. For the CDR3, the DNA is TGTGCCAGCAGGCCCGGCTCCAGGGGAACTGGAAACACCATATATTTT. Its protein is CASRPGSRGTGNTIYF.

This clone has a handful of counts. V and J are TRBV19 and TRBJ2-3; 9 positions agree with TRBD1. CDR1 is LNHDA, CDR2 SQIVND, per germline (reference sequence). The CDR3 is made up of 15 amino acids. V lost 2 bases to trimming and J lost 1 base; unmatched junction nucleotides: 1. Here the CDR3 reads CASSIRDRGTDTQYF. The CDR3 nucleotides read TGTGCCAGTAGTATACGGGACAGGGGCACAGATACGCAGTATTTT.

This clone was found a few times. The chain links TRBV2 to TRBJ1-1; D is uncertain. In germline, CDR1 is SNHLY, CDR2 FYNNEI. Trimming removed 6 bases from V and 10 bases from J, with 12 bases in between. The CDR3 consists of 11 residues. The DNA of the CDR3 is TGTGCCAGCAGAATCGAGGTCGGAGCTTTCTTT. This sequence encodes CASRIEVGAFF. The full variable domain, rest sourced from reference TRBV2 and TRBJ1-1, is EPEVTQTPSHQVTQMGQEVILRCVPISNHLYFYWYRQILGQKVEFLVSFYNNEISEKSEIFDDQFSVERPDGSNFTLKIRSTKLEDSAMYFCASRIEVGAFFGQGTRLTVV.

The rearrangement uses TRBV28 and TRBJ2-2, with a tentative D call TRBD2 (5 bases). Per germline, CDR1 MDHEN and CDR2 SYDVKM. The CDR3 sequence is 17 residues long. Deletions cut 4 bases from V and 8 bases from J, with 23 bases between. In nucleotides, the CDR3 is TGTGCCAGCAGTTCCTATACCTCCGGGGTATCGGGGGGGGAGCTGTTTTTT. Protein: CASSSYTSGVSGGELFF.

This clone was recorded at least ten times. The chain recombines TRBV6-4 with TRBJ2-6; 7 bases line up with TRBD1. Germline V gene sequence: CDR1 MRHNA, CDR2 SNTAGT. CDR3 length: 16 residues. V was clipped by 2 bases and J by 2 bases; unmatched bases: 3. In DNA, the CDR3 is TGTGCCAGCAGTGACGTAGGGGGCACTGGGGCCAACGTCCTGACTTTC. Encoded protein: CASSDVGGTGANVLTF.

In regard to this clone: A read error may be the cause here, since a much bigger clone is one base away. Other DNA sequences in the same sample also yield this CDR3. The rearrangement uses TRBV28 and TRBJ2-7; D remains ambiguous. Trimming stripped 2 bases from V and 3 bases from J, with 5 bases between. CDR3 size: 12 residues. Germline CDR1 reads MDHEN; CDR2 reads SYDVKM. The CDR3 here is CASSLDGYEQYF. The DNA of the CDR3 is TGTGCCAGCAGTTTAGACGGCTACGAGCAGTACTTC.

This chain connects TRBV28 to TRBJ1-3; D is undetermined. The V gene's germline CDR1 is MDHEN and CDR2 SYDVKM. Trimming pared 7 bases from V and 3 bases from J, leaving 13 bases between. The CDR3 is made up of 14 amino acids. The CDR3, as DNA: TGTGCCAGCATCTCCCGGTCCGGTGGAAACACCATATATTTT. It yields the protein CASISRSGGNTIYF.

The chain is built from TRBV28 and TRBJ1-4, with D unclear. There are 15 residues in the CDR3. V lost 8 bases and J 4 bases, leaving 17 bases between the germline ends. Germline V gene data show CDR1 as MDHEN and CDR2 as SYDVKM. CDR3 residues: CASRSDRWNNEKLFF. The CDR3 DNA is TGTGCCAGCCGGAGCGACCGCTGGAATAATGAAAAACTGTTTTTT.

This clone was observed a handful of times. The chain couples TRBV5-4 to TRBJ2-4; 9 bases map to TRBD1. Germline V gene data show CDR1 as SGHNT and CDR2 as YYREEE (reference sequence). The ends lost 6 bases at V and 1 base at J; junction bases unmatched: 8. The CDR3 length is 16 residues. The CDR3 DNA follows: TGTGCCAGCACCCCCGGGACAGGGCTCGCCAAAAACATTCAGTACTTC. Its protein is CASTPGTGLAKNIQYF. The full variable domain, its missing parts supplied by reference TRBV5-4 and TRBJ2-4, is ETGVTQSPTHLIKTRGQQVTLRCSSQSGHNTVSWYQQALGQGPQFIFQYYREEENGRGNFPPRFSGLQFPNYSSELNVNALELDDSALYLCASTPGTGLAKNIQYFGAGTRLSVL.

This clone has more than one count but fewer than ten. The chain combines TRBV4-1 with TRBJ2-1; TRBD1 matches 8 bases. Germline trimming cut 8 bases from V and 12 bases from J; bases unmatched to any gene: 15. The germline V gene has CDR1 MGHRA and CDR2 YSYEKL. The CDR3 spans 14 residues. CDR3 region: CASGSETGAGWQFF. DNA of the CDR3: TGCGCCAGCGGATCGGAGACAGGGGCGGGCTGGCAGTTCTTC.

The chain is built from TRBV6-1 and TRBJ1-1; TRBD1 matches at 11 bases. The CDR3 covers 13 residues. J lost 10 bases, V lost 4 bases, and 5 bases had no gene match. Germline V gene lookup returns CDR1 MNHNS and CDR2 SASEGT. This chain's CDR3 is CASSVGDRGRAFF. CDR3 coding DNA: TGTGCCAGCAGTGTTGGGGACAGGGGGAGAGCTTTCTTT.

A note on this clone: The same CDR3 is also encoded by other DNA sequences in this sample. This chain links TRBV20-1 with TRBJ2-5; D unresolved. The CDR3 extends over 11 amino acids. Trimming cost V 3 bases and J 2 bases, with 4 bases left between them. CDR1 and CDR2 from the germline V gene are DFQATT and SNEGSKA (reference sequence). The CDR3 DNA follows: TGCAGTGCTAGGGCACAAGAGACCCAGTACTTC. Amino acids: CSARAQETQYF.

The rearrangement links TRBV7-6 to TRBJ2-1, with D perhaps TRBD1 (6 bases). The CDR3 has 14 residues. V was cut by 2 bases and J by 9 bases, with 14 bases left in between. The germline CDR1 and CDR2 sequences are SGHVS and FNYEAQ. The CDR3 DNA reads TGTGCCAGCAGCTTAAAGGCAGGGGATACTGAGCAGTTCTTC. Its protein product is CASSLKAGDTEQFF.

The chain carries TRBV11-2 and TRBJ1-4; 9 bases are a match to TRBD1. The germline V gene encodes CDR1 SGHAT and CDR2 FQNNGV. V lost 3 bases, J lost 6 bases, and 5 bases stayed unmatched. The CDR3 is made up of 15 amino acids. CDR3 in amino acids: CASSLGQGGYEKLFF. For the CDR3, the DNA is TGTGCCAGCAGCTTGGGACAGGGAGGATATGAAAAACTGTTTTTT.

CDR3 nucleotides: TGTGCCAGCAGAGGGCAGGGGGCTCCGACTAGGGAGCAGTACTTC. Its translation: CASRGQGAPTREQYF. The chain uses TRBV28 and TRBJ2-7, with 8 positions matching TRBD1. V lost 6 bases, J lost 7 bases, and 14 bases stayed unmatched. This CDR3 contains 15 residues. CDR1 MDHEN and CDR2 SYDVKM come from the germline V gene.

The chain uses TRBV20-1 and TRBJ1-1; no firm D call. The germline V gene has CDR1 DFQATT and CDR2 SNEGSKA (reference sequence). The CDR3 is 10 residues long. V lost 5 bases and J lost 1, with 2 bases in between. This CDR3 reads CSAANTEAFF. In DNA form, the CDR3 reads TGCAGTGCTGCGAACACTGAAGCTTTCTTT.

In its sample, this clone was seen many times. This sequence joins TRBV28 and TRBJ2-1; TRBD2 matches 11 bases. The germline V gene encodes CDR1 MDHEN and CDR2 SYDVKM. With V trimmed by 5 bases and J by 7 bases, 10 bases remained unmatched. CDR3 length: 16 amino acids. This CDR3 reads CASSPALAGGWNEQFF. The CDR3 DNA sequence: TGTGCCAGCAGTCCCGCCTTAGCGGGAGGGTGGAATGAGCAGTTCTTC.

The CDR3: CASSLGGVYGYTF. CDR3 in DNA: TGTGCCAGCAGCTTGGGAGGGGTCTATGGCTACACCTTC. The rearrangement links TRBV7-2 to TRBJ1-2; possibly TRBD1 for D (5 bases). CDR1 SGHTA and CDR2 FQGNSA come from the germline V gene. The CDR3 contains 13 residues. V lost 3 bases and J lost 4, with 9 bases in between.

The chain uses TRBV9 and TRBJ2-1; D call uncertain. Germline V gene sequence: CDR1 SGDLS, CDR2 YYNGEE. The CDR3 totals 14 residues. Trimming removed 0 bases from V and 3 bases from J, with 7 bases in between. The CDR3 nucleotides are TGTGCCAGCAGCGTAGAGGGATACTACAATGAGCAGTTCTTC. Translated, it gives CASSVEGYYNEQFF.

The sample holds one count of this clone. The rearrangement links TRBV19 to TRBJ2-7; maybe TRBD2 (5 bases). The CDR3 has 16 residues. Germline V gives CDR1 LNHDA, CDR2 SQIVND (reference sequence). The V gene lost 1 base and the J gene lost 4 bases, with 17 bases spanning the gap. The CDR3: CASSIGPRGVGYEQYF. Here the CDR3 DNA reads TGTGCCAGTAGTATAGGCCCTCGGGGAGTCGGTTACGAGCAGTACTTC.

The rearrangement uses TRBV5-1 and TRBJ2-3; D is possibly TRBD1 (5 bases). V dropped 4 bases and J dropped 2 bases, with 17 bases sitting between them. Germline V gene data show CDR1 as SGHRS and CDR2 as YFSETQ. The CDR3 is made up of 16 amino acids. The CDR3, as DNA: TGCGCCAGCAGCCCCGCCGACAGTGTATTCACAGATACGCAGTATTTT. Protein sequence: CASSPADSVFTDTQYF.